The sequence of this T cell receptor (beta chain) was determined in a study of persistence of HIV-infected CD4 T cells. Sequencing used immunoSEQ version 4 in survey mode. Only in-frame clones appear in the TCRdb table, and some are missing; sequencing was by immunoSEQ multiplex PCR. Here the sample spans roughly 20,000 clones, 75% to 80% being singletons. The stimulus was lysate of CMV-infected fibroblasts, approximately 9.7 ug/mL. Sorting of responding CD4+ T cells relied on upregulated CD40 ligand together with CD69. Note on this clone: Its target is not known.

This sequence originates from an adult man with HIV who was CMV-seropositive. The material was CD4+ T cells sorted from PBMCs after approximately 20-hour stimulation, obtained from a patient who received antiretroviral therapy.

The CDR3 region has the DNA TGCAGCGTTGCGGTCTCGGGGAGGGCTCGGAATGGCTACACCTTC. Protein product: CSVAVSGRARNGYTF. V and J are TRBV29-1 and TRBJ1-2, with unresolved D. Germline V gives CDR1 SQVTM, CDR2 ANQGSEA. V was clipped by 4 bases and J by 6 bases, with 21 bases between them. The CDR3 has 15 amino acids.